The rows below give T cell receptor beta chains drawn from one sample of a study of T cell repertoires in cytomegalovirus infection. TCRdb fed the reads into MiXCR, producing one record per CDR3 protein. Of under 250,000 distinct CDR3 sequences listed, roughly an eighth are singletons. Sequencing was carried out using PBMCs. These TCRs come from a human donor in good health (CMV status not recorded). Some clones in this sample may be carry-over from other donors' samples. Each CDR3 is given with its conserved first and last residue. Each record gives: D gene, J gene, V gene, clone size, CDR3 DNA, CDR3 protein. D genes are given only for firm matches. Size is omitted from some rows. Given values are once, few, many or a class for expanded clones.

d_call: .; j_call: TRBJ1-2; v_call: TRBV6-1; clone_size: many; cdr3_nt: TGTGCCAGCAGTGACGACTGGGAATATGGCTACACCTTC; cdr3_aa: CASSDDWEYGYTF
d_call: TRBD2; j_call: TRBJ2-1; v_call: TRBV7-6; clone_size: many; cdr3_nt: TGTGCCAGCAGCTTAGCGGCGGGAGGGTATCTAAATGAGCAGTTCTTC; cdr3_aa: CASSLAAGGYLNEQFF
d_call: .; j_call: TRBJ2-5; v_call: TRBV4-3; clone_size: .; cdr3_nt: TGCGCCAGCAGCCAAGATCGGGTGGGAGCTGCCCAGTACTTC; cdr3_aa: CASSQDRVGAAQYF
d_call: .; j_call: TRBJ2-5; v_call: TRBV29-1; clone_size: few; cdr3_nt: TGCAGTGTTCCATCGGGTTCGGAGACCCAGTACTTC; cdr3_aa: CSVPSGSETQYF
d_call: TRBD2; j_call: TRBJ2-2; v_call: TRBV7-2; clone_size: many; cdr3_nt: TGTGCCAGCAGCTTAGTTCTTGGAGCGGGAAACACCGGGGAGCTGTTTTTT; cdr3_aa: CASSLVLGAGNTGELFF
d_call: TRBD2; j_call: TRBJ2-7; v_call: TRBV10-3; clone_size: .; cdr3_nt: TGTGCCATCAGTGGGACTAGCGGGGGCCCCTCCTACGAGCAGTACTTC; cdr3_aa: CAISGTSGGPSYEQYF
d_call: TRBD1; j_call: TRBJ1-1; v_call: TRBV5-4; clone_size: few; cdr3_nt: TGTGCCAGCAGCTCCCCGCCTAAGACAGGGCCTGAAGCTTTCTTT; cdr3_aa: CASSSPPKTGPEAFF
d_call: TRBD1; j_call: TRBJ1-6; v_call: TRBV2; clone_size: few; cdr3_nt: TGTGCCAGCAGTCCCTGGACAGGACTTAATTCACCCCTCCACTTT; cdr3_aa: CASSPWTGLNSPLHF
d_call: .; j_call: TRBJ2-2; v_call: TRBV7-2; clone_size: many; cdr3_nt: TGTGCCAGCGGCCTTGTCAGGGCAGGAGCAAGCACCGGGGAGCTGTTTTTT; cdr3_aa: CASGLVRAGASTGELFF
d_call: .; j_call: TRBJ1-2; v_call: TRBV5-1; clone_size: .; cdr3_nt: TGCGCCAGCAGCTTGGAAGGCCTCCAGCCCCATGGCTACACCTTC; cdr3_aa: CASSLEGLQPHGYTF
d_call: TRBD1; j_call: TRBJ2-7; v_call: TRBV10-3; clone_size: few; cdr3_nt: TGTGCCATCAGTGAGGAGGGACAGGGGGCAAGGGAGCAGTACTTC; cdr3_aa: CAISEEGQGAREQYF
d_call: .; j_call: TRBJ1-4; v_call: TRBV20-1; clone_size: many; cdr3_nt: TGCAGTGCTAGAGCAAGGGGGGGGTTCGCAGGGGAAAAACTGTTTTTT; cdr3_aa: CSARARGGFAGEKLFF
d_call: .; j_call: TRBJ1-1; v_call: TRBV7-2; clone_size: many; cdr3_nt: TGTGCCAGCAGCTTAGATGTCACTGAAGCTTTCTTT; cdr3_aa: CASSLDVTEAFF
d_call: .; j_call: TRBJ2-7; v_call: TRBV6-2/TRBV6-3; clone_size: few; cdr3_nt: TGTGCCAGCAGTTACTCCTTGATACTGGGGTACGAGCAGTACTTC; cdr3_aa: CASSYSLILGYEQYF
d_call: .; j_call: TRBJ1-3; v_call: TRBV28; clone_size: .; cdr3_nt: TGTGCCAGCAGCCCAGGCGTGGTCTCTGGAAACACCATATATTTT; cdr3_aa: CASSPGVVSGNTIYF
d_call: .; j_call: TRBJ1-2; v_call: TRBV5-4; clone_size: .; cdr3_nt: TGTGCCAGCAGCCCCGATCTTGACAGGCGGTATGGCTACACCTTC; cdr3_aa: CASSPDLDRRYGYTF
d_call: TRBD1; j_call: TRBJ2-3; v_call: TRBV7-8; clone_size: many; cdr3_nt: TGTGCCAGCAGCGTTACAGGGGCGACAGATACGCAGTATTTT; cdr3_aa: CASSVTGATDTQYF
d_call: .; j_call: TRBJ1-1; v_call: TRBV28; clone_size: .; cdr3_nt: TGTGCCAGCAGTTTACCCGGACCCATTAGACCTGAAGCTTTCTTT; cdr3_aa: CASSLPGPIRPEAFF
d_call: .; j_call: TRBJ2-7; v_call: TRBV6-1; clone_size: many; cdr3_nt: TGTGCCAGCAAAGCTAGCTCCTACGAGCAGTACTTC; cdr3_aa: CASKASSYEQYF
d_call: .; j_call: TRBJ1-5; v_call: TRBV20-1; clone_size: few; cdr3_nt: TGCAGTGCTAGAGGGCGCAGGAACAATCAGCCCCAGCATTTT; cdr3_aa: CSARGRRNNQPQHF
d_call: TRBD1; j_call: TRBJ2-1; v_call: TRBV19; clone_size: many; cdr3_nt: TGTGCCAGTAGTTGGAATCGGGACAGTGAGCAGTTCTTC; cdr3_aa: CASSWNRDSEQFF
d_call: TRBD1; j_call: TRBJ1-2; v_call: TRBV29-1; clone_size: .; cdr3_nt: TGCAGCGTTGAAGGACGGAGCAGGGGGCGAGGCTACACCTTC; cdr3_aa: CSVEGRSRGRGYTF
d_call: TRBD2; j_call: TRBJ2-3; v_call: TRBV19; clone_size: many; cdr3_nt: TGTGCCAGTAGTATAGGACTAGCGGGAGATACGCAGTATTTT; cdr3_aa: CASSIGLAGDTQYF
d_call: TRBD2; j_call: TRBJ2-5; v_call: TRBV7-2; clone_size: many; cdr3_nt: TGTGCCAGCAGCGGGGGCATAGCGGGGGGCCAGAAGACCCAGTACTTC; cdr3_aa: CASSGGIAGGQKTQYF
d_call: .; j_call: TRBJ2-1; v_call: TRBV7-2; clone_size: many; cdr3_nt: TGTGCCAGCAGCTTAGCAGGTCAGACATCATACAATGAGCAGTTCTTC; cdr3_aa: CASSLAGQTSYNEQFF
d_call: .; j_call: TRBJ1-2; v_call: TRBV7-2; clone_size: many; cdr3_nt: TGTGCCAGCAGCTTAGCGGCGAGAGGCGGCTACACCTTC; cdr3_aa: CASSLAARGGYTF
d_call: TRBD1; j_call: TRBJ2-3; v_call: TRBV7-2; clone_size: many; cdr3_nt: TGTGCCAGCAGCTTGAGGGGGCAGAACACAGATACGCAGTATTTT; cdr3_aa: CASSLRGQNTDTQYF
d_call: .; j_call: TRBJ2-2; v_call: TRBV5-1; clone_size: .; cdr3_nt: TGCGCCAGCAGCATCGGAAGGGCGAACACCGGGGAGCTGTTTTTT; cdr3_aa: CASSIGRANTGELFF
d_call: .; j_call: TRBJ1-4; v_call: TRBV20-1; clone_size: .; cdr3_nt: TGCAGTGCTAGAGATAGTAAGGGGACACCAACTAATGAAAAACTGTTTTTT; cdr3_aa: CSARDSKGTPTNEKLFF
d_call: .; j_call: TRBJ1-5; v_call: TRBV7-2; clone_size: many; cdr3_nt: TGTGCCAGCAGCCTCGATCGGGGCGGCAATCAGCCCCAGCATTTT; cdr3_aa: CASSLDRGGNQPQHF
d_call: TRBD1; j_call: TRBJ1-1; v_call: TRBV11-2; clone_size: .; cdr3_nt: TGTGCCAGCAGCTTAGTGCTCCGAGGACAGGCGCGGGGGATCAACACTGAAGCTTTCTTT; cdr3_aa: CASSLVLRGQARGINTEAFF
d_call: .; j_call: TRBJ2-5; v_call: TRBV7-2; clone_size: many; cdr3_nt: TGTGCCAGCAGCTTAGGGGCCCCCTCCCTAGGGTTGTGGGAGACCCAGTACTTC; cdr3_aa: CASSLGAPSLGLWETQYF
d_call: TRBD1; j_call: TRBJ2-7; v_call: TRBV7-9; clone_size: .; cdr3_nt: TGTGCCAGCAGCTTTGTACAGGGGGTATCCTACGAGCAGTACTTC; cdr3_aa: CASSFVQGVSYEQYF
d_call: .; j_call: TRBJ2-3; v_call: TRBV4-3; clone_size: few; cdr3_nt: TGCGCCAGCAGCCAAGAACCCAGGGCGACGCAGTATTTT; cdr3_aa: CASSQEPRATQYF
d_call: .; j_call: TRBJ2-1; v_call: TRBV5-1; clone_size: many; cdr3_nt: TGCGCCAGCAGCTTGGGGGAGGGGGACTCCTACAATGAGCAGTTCTTC; cdr3_aa: CASSLGEGDSYNEQFF
d_call: .; j_call: TRBJ2-1; v_call: TRBV20-1; clone_size: .; cdr3_nt: TGCAGTGCTAGTCTCCCGGGAGGGGGCTTCGGGGAGCAGTTCTTC; cdr3_aa: CSASLPGGGFGEQFF
d_call: TRBD1; j_call: TRBJ1-4; v_call: TRBV19; clone_size: few; cdr3_nt: TGTGCCAGTAGTATACGGGGACAGGGGAGTGAAAAACTGTTTTTT; cdr3_aa: CASSIRGQGSEKLFF